Listed below are T cell receptor beta chains from one sample, sequenced in a study of blood T cell repertoires in COVID-19. Assay used: immunoSEQ multiplex PCR; TCRdb lists only in-frame clones, some missing. Altogether about 82,000 clones are present, around 83% being singletons, with the ten largest covering over 15%. Sequenced sample: peripheral blood. These TCRs come from a woman aged 55-75 years with acute or convalescent COVID-19. Both conserved end residues are part of each CDR3. The D gene is left open where the match is weak. Clone size is given for some rows only: seen once, a few or many times, or a class if the clone is expanded.

j_gene,d_gene,v_gene,abundance,len,CDR3aa,CDR3nt
TRBJ1-3,TRBD1,TRBV5-1,NA,14,CASSWGQGKDTIYF,TGCGCCAGCAGCTGGGGACAGGGGAAGGACACCATATATTTT
TRBJ1-2,NA,TRBV7-2,NA,15,CASSLKVQTTHGYTF,TGTGCCAGCAGCTTAAAAGTACAGACTACCCATGGCTACACCTTC
TRBJ2-1,NA,TRBV10-1,NA,14,CASSVRGVPNEQFF,TGCGCCAGCAGTGTTCGCGGAGTACCCAATGAGCAGTTCTTC
TRBJ1-5,TRBD1,TRBV19,once,15,CASSVQGQENQPQHF,TGTGCCAGTAGTGTACAGGGACAGGAGAATCAGCCCCAGCATTTT
TRBJ2-3,NA,TRBV5-1,NA,15,CASSLSVGASDTQYF,TGCGCCAGCAGCTTGTCGGTGGGAGCTTCAGATACGCAGTATTTT
TRBJ1-6,TRBD1,TRBV25-1,NA,14,CASRGTGGGWPLHF,TGTGCCAGCAGGGGGACAGGGGGCGGTTGGCCCCTCCACTTT
TRBJ2-7,NA,TRBV28,NA,16,CASSLFGGTFSYEQYF,TGTGCCAGCAGTTTATTTGGGGGGACCTTCTCCTACGAGCAGTACTTC
TRBJ2-3,NA,TRBV10-1,NA,15,CASKKPGEYTDTQYF,TGCGCCAGCAAGAAGCCGGGGGAATACACAGATACGCAGTATTTT
TRBJ1-2,NA,TRBV2,NA,11,CASSDERGYTF,TGTGCCAGCAGTGACGAGCGTGGCTACACCTTC
TRBJ1-2,NA,TRBV19,few,13,CASRQGTNYGYTF,TGTGCCAGTAGACAGGGTACCAACTATGGCTACACCTTC
TRBJ2-1,NA,TRBV21-1,NA,17,CASSKELAGASYNEQFF,TGTGCCAGCAGCAAAGAATTAGCGGGAGCCTCCTACAATGAGCAGTTCTTC
TRBJ1-2,NA,TRBV6-1,NA,13,CASSEGVLYGYTF,TGTGCCAGCAGTGAAGGCGTTCTCTATGGCTACACCTTC
TRBJ2-3,TRBD2,TRBV7-8,few,18,CASSLTPFAGVSTDTQYF,TGTGCCAGCAGCTTAACCCCCTTTGCGGGAGTGAGCACAGATACGCAGTATTTT
TRBJ2-2,TRBD2,TRBV6-2/TRBV6-3,NA,17,CASSSSGSIGGTGELFF,TGTGCCAGCAGTTCGTCCGGGAGCATCGGGGGGACCGGGGAGCTGTTTTTT
TRBJ2-3,NA,TRBV6-2/TRBV6-3,once,14,CASSYSALADTQYF,TGTGCCAGCAGTTACTCGGCCTTGGCAGATACGCAGTATTTT
TRBJ2-3,TRBD2,TRBV9,NA,16,CASPGTSGEGTDTQYF,TGTGCCAGCCCGGGGACTAGCGGGGAGGGCACAGATACGCAGTATTTT
TRBJ1-1,TRBD1,TRBV6-1,NA,14,CASSDTPHRGEAFF,TGTGCCAGCAGTGATACCCCCCACAGGGGTGAAGCTTTCTTT
TRBJ1-6,NA,TRBV25-1,NA,15,CASERDGGSNSPLHF,TGTGCCAGTGAGAGGGACGGAGGGAGTAATTCACCCCTCCACTTT
TRBJ2-1,NA,TRBV12-3/TRBV12-4,NA,11,CASSLVDEQFF,TGTGCCAGCAGTTTAGTAGATGAGCAGTTCTTC
TRBJ1-4,NA,TRBV6-6,NA,15,CASSYYSATNEKLFF,TGTGCCAGCAGTTATTACTCTGCAACTAATGAAAAACTGTTTTTT
TRBJ2-6,NA,TRBV3-1/TRBV3-2,few,16,CASSQTGYSGANVLTF,TGTGCCAGCAGCCAGACAGGTTACTCTGGGGCCAACGTCCTGACTTTC
TRBJ1-4,NA,TRBV2,NA,13,CASRSERNEKLFF,TGTGCCAGCCGATCTGAGCGGAATGAAAAACTGTTTTTT
TRBJ1-3,NA,TRBV6-1,NA,13,CASSEQTGNTIYF,TGTGCCAGCAGTGAACAGACTGGAAACACCATATATTTT
TRBJ1-1,NA,TRBV30,NA,14,CAWSRGSTNTEAFF,TGTGCCTGGAGTCGAGGGAGCACGAACACTGAAGCTTTCTTT
TRBJ2-1,TRBD2,TRBV30,NA,14,CAWTIAGGTSEQFF,TGTGCCTGGACCATAGCGGGAGGTACAAGCGAGCAGTTCTTC
TRBJ2-2,NA,TRBV9,few,17,CASSGGRKAGLPGELFF,TGTGCCAGCAGCGGGGGTCGGAAGGCAGGGCTGCCCGGGGAGCTGTTTTTT
TRBJ2-7,NA,TRBV20-1,NA,13,CSASSGVRYEQYF,TGCAGTGCTAGTTCAGGGGTACGGTACGAGCAGTACTTC
TRBJ2-1,TRBD2,TRBV24-1,once,15,CATSGGLAGHNEQFF,TGTGCCACCAGTGGAGGACTAGCGGGTCACAATGAGCAGTTCTTC
TRBJ2-7,TRBD1,TRBV11-2,few,15,CASSLGTGASYEQYF,TGTGCCAGCAGCCTCGGGACAGGGGCCTCCTACGAGCAGTACTTC
TRBJ1-2,TRBD1,TRBV6-5,once,15,CASSFGTDNNYGYTF,TGTGCCAGCAGTTTCGGGACAGACAACAACTATGGCTACACCTTC
TRBJ2-1,TRBD1,TRBV24-1,once,14,CATNRQGASDEQFF,TGTGCCACCAACAGACAGGGGGCCTCGGATGAGCAGTTCTTC
TRBJ1-2,TRBD1,TRBV6-5,NA,14,CASSYGGQGYGYTF,TGTGCCAGCAGTTACGGGGGACAGGGCTATGGCTACACCTTC
TRBJ2-7,TRBD1,TRBV24-1,once,15,CATSDPGQGTGEQYF,TGTGCCACCAGTGATCCGGGACAGGGTACGGGTGAGCAGTACTTC
TRBJ2-7,NA,TRBV6-5,NA,15,CASRRLDPSAYEQYF,TGTGCCAGCAGAAGACTGGACCCTAGCGCCTACGAGCAGTACTTC
TRBJ1-5,TRBD1,TRBV7-2,NA,15,CASSMGQGAAEPQHF,TGTGCCAGCAGCATGGGACAGGGCGCAGCGGAGCCCCAGCATTTT
TRBJ1-2,TRBD1,TRBV19,NA,14,CASIRGQINYGYTF,TGTGCCAGTATCAGGGGACAGATAAACTATGGCTACACCTTC
TRBJ2-2,NA,TRBV5-4,NA,16,CASSQGQGGGSGELFF,TGTGCCAGCAGCCAGGGACAGGGCGGGGGGTCCGGGGAGCTGTTTTTT
TRBJ2-5,TRBD2,TRBV7-6,NA,15,CASSLGLAGKETQYF,TGTGCCAGCAGCTTAGGGCTAGCGGGGAAAGAGACCCAGTACTTC
TRBJ1-2,TRBD1,TRBV30,NA,13,CAWSVAGGNAYTF,TGTGCCTGGAGTGTAGCAGGGGGCAATGCCTACACCTTC
TRBJ2-7,TRBD1,TRBV5-1,NA,14,CASSPGQVSGEQYF,TGCGCCAGCAGCCCTGGACAGGTTTCAGGCGAGCAGTACTTC
TRBJ2-7,NA,TRBV7-9,NA,14,CASSLGRVGYEQYF,TGTGCCAGCAGCTTAGGCAGGGTAGGCTACGAGCAGTACTTC
TRBJ2-7,TRBD2,TRBV27,NA,16,CASSPLASGSFHEQYF,TGTGCCAGCAGTCCCCTGGCTAGCGGGAGTTTCCACGAGCAGTACTTC
TRBJ2-5,NA,TRBV7-9,NA,13,CASRARDKETQYF,TGTGCCAGCAGAGCCCGGGACAAAGAGACCCAGTACTTC
TRBJ2-7,NA,TRBV24-1,NA,13,CATSADSTYEQYF,TGTGCCACCAGTGCCGACAGTACCTACGAGCAGTACTTC
TRBJ1-2,NA,TRBV6-1,NA,16,CASSAPSSGVRYGYTF,TGTGCCAGCAGTGCCCCCAGTTCGGGTGTACGCTATGGCTACACCTTC
TRBJ1-1,NA,TRBV28,NA,15,CASSLTKQGNTEAFF,TGTGCCAGCAGTCTCACCAAACAGGGGAACACTGAAGCTTTCTTT
TRBJ2-2,NA,TRBV7-7,NA,14,CASSTHPNTGELFF,TGTGCTAGCAGTACTCATCCGAACACCGGGGAGCTGTTTTTT
TRBJ2-2,TRBD2,TRBV6-2/TRBV6-3,few,17,CASSYPTGGPDTGELFF,TGTGCCAGCAGTTACCCGACGGGGGGGCCCGACACCGGGGAGCTGTTTTTT
TRBJ2-1,TRBD2,TRBV11-3,few,13,CASSPTSGSEQFF,TGTGCCAGCAGCCCGACTAGCGGGAGCGAGCAGTTCTTC
TRBJ1-2,NA,TRBV4-2,NA,14,CASSPSGENYGYTF,TGTGCCAGCAGCCCCTCAGGGGAAAACTATGGCTACACCTTC